The clone carrying this TCR beta chain occurred a few times. The data derive from a study of blood T cells in healthy people across ages. Next came a second PCR, run for about 7 to 12 cycles, which used a sample-barcoded 5' primer along with a J-beta primer mix. In TCRdb, the 5' RACE reads were re-called with MiXCR into one record per CDR3 protein. The data show some 760,000 distinct CDR3 sequences, with more than 20% seen just once and roughly 9% held by the top ten. In germline, CDR1 is SEHNR, CDR2 FQNEAQ (reference sequence). The CDR3 consists of 13 residues. The V gene lost 7 bases and the J gene lost 4 bases, with 14 bases spanning the gap. The same data also contributed to another study, on T cells of mothers and their children.

The chain employs TRBV7-9 and TRBJ2-7; D gene uncertain. The source of this sequence is a boy between 5 and 17 years old in good health. What was sequenced was blood. As DNA, the CDR3 is TGTGCCAGCATCCCCCATTTAGGGTACGAGCAGTACTTC. It is translated as CASIPHLGYEQYF.